Presented here are 5 T cell receptor delta chains from one specimen sequenced in a study of Vδ1+ human thymocytes (dated by TCRdb to 2016 to 2019). No antigen has been assigned to these receptors. Sequencing relied on an Illumina MiSeq. RNA extraction was performed with the RNeasy mini kit, and reverse transcription was done with Superscript III. CDR3 amplicons were generated by multiplex PCR with pooled V-gene forward primers and a constant-region reverse primer carrying Illumina adaptor overhangs. For TCRdb, the public reads were processed anew by CATT, and duplicate DNA sequences were folded into one row. Within this sample are tens of thousands of delta-chain clones, with approximately 8.8% of them counted one time only. The ten largest make up approximately 1% of the sample. The paper's findings and limits, for the study overall: The thymic TRG and TRD repertoires appeared highly polyclonal, with Gaussian CDR3 length distributions, in contrast to the oligoclonal repertoires of peripheral blood.

Sequencing was carried out using Vdelta1+ gamma-delta thymocytes from the thymus. The sample's cell subset or site label, decoded: FACS-sorted CD3+ TCRalphabeta- TCRVdelta1+ TCRVdelta2- thymocytes. These receptors were collected from a child younger than two who had congenital heart surgery.

The chain uses TRDV1 and TRDJ1; 10 bases are shared with TRDD3. No J gene is reported in TCRdb; it was inferred here by comparing the DNA with germline. From germline, CDR1 is TSWWSYY and CDR2 QGS. The V and J ends lost 4 bases and 7 bases, in that order; junction bases with no gene match: 18. CDR3 length: 18 residues. CDR3 in amino acids: CALGGRKLGGYAMLKLIF. The CDR3 bases are TGTGCTCTTGGGGGCAGGAAACTGGGGGGATACGCTATGCTTAAACTCATCTTT.

The V and J genes are TRDV1 and TRDJ1; 12 nucleotides match TRDD3. The CDR3 has 18 amino acids. The V gene end was trimmed by 0 bases and the J gene end by 5 bases; junction bases not matched to a gene: 10. Germline-derived CDR1 and CDR2 are TSWWSYY and QGS. Here the CDR3 DNA reads TGTGCTCTTGGGGAACTGAGACAACTGGGGGATACCGTTGATAAACTCATCTTT. This gives the protein CALGELRQLGDTVDKLIF.

The rearrangement uses TRDV1 and TRDJ1, with 9 positions matching TRDD3. The J gene was not available in TCRdb and was assigned here by matching the DNA to germline segments. The V gene's germline CDR1 is TSWWSYY and CDR2 QGS. Unmatched junction bases numbered 8, after V lost 3 bases and J lost 3 bases. The CDR3 has 16 residues. CDR3 sequence: CALGEPGGSIPDKLIF. The CDR3 DNA follows: TGTGCTCTTGGGGAGCCTGGGGGATCAATCCCCGATAAACTCATCTTT.

V gene TRDV1 combines with J gene TRDJ1; D is perhaps TRDD3 (5 bases). V was cut by 1 base and J by 2 bases, with 23 bases left in between. Germline V gives CDR1 TSWWSYY, CDR2 QGS. The CDR3 runs to 19 residues. The CDR3 here is CALGEPSGYGVLETDKLIF. The CDR3 region has the DNA TGTGCTCTTGGGGAACCCTCCGGCTACGGGGTACTGGAAACCGATAAACTCATCTTT.

This clone was counted between two and nine times. The junction departs from germline at one end; a sequencing error may be responsible. In the same sample, other DNA sequences code for this CDR3. This chain uses TRDV1 with TRDJ1; 10 bases are shared with TRDD3. Per the germline V gene, CDR1 is TSWWSYY and CDR2 is QGS. The CDR3 runs to 15 residues. CDR3: CALGELGDTEDKLIF. CDR3 DNA: TGTGCTCTTGGGGAACTGGGGGATACGGAAGATAAACTTATCTTT.